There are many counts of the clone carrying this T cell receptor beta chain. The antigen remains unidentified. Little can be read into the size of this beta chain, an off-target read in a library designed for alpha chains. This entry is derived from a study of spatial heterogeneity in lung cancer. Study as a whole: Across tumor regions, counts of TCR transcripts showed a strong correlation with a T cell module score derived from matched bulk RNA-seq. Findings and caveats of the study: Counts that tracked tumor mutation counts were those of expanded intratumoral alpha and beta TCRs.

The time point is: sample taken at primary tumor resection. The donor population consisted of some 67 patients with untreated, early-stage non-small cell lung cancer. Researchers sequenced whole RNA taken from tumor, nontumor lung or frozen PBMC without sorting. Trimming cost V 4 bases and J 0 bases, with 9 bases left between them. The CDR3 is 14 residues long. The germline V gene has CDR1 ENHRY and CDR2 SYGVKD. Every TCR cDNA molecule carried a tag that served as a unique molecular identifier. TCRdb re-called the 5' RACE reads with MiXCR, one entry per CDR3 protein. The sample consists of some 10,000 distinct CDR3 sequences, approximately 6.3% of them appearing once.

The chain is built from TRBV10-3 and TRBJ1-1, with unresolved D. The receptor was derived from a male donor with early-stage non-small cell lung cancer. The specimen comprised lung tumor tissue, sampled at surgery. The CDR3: CAISAEFLNTEAFF. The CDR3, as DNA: TGTGCCATCAGTGCAGAGTTTTTGAACACTGAAGCTTTCTTT.